The next 20 T cell receptor beta chains were all read from a single sample in a study of blood T cell repertoires in COVID-19. Profiling relied on immunoSEQ multiplex PCR, and the TCRdb table lists in-frame clones only, not all of them. The data contain roughly 54,000 clones, roughly 90% of them singletons. Material: peripheral blood. Source of these receptors: a man in his fifties or sixties with acute or convalescent COVID-19.

This chain uses TRBV20-1 with TRBJ2-2; 8 positions agree with TRBD2. The CDR3 has 16 amino acids. Germline V CDR1 and CDR2: DFQATT, SNEGSKA (reference sequence). The trim removed 3 bases at V and 7 bases at J, leaving 13 bases unmatched. The CDR3 DNA reads TGCAGTGCTAGTCCTCCGGGGGGGAGGGCCGACGGGGAGCTGTTTTTT. Translated: CSASPPGGRADGELFF.

The gene calls are TRBV9 and TRBJ2-7; 8 nucleotides align to TRBD2. The CDR3 sequence is 14 residues long. CDR1 and CDR2 (germline): SGDLS, YYNGEE. V lost 2 bases and J lost 4; bases outside the gene matches: 5. CDR3 sequence: CASSVASGFYEQYF. The CDR3 DNA reads TGTGCCAGCAGCGTCGCTAGCGGGTTTTACGAGCAGTACTTC.

V is TRBV29-1 and J is TRBJ2-5; 7 bases are shared with TRBD1. CDR1 SQVTM and CDR2 ANQGSEA come from the germline V gene. The CDR3 extends over 13 amino acids. The V and J ends lost 7 bases and 2 bases, in that order; junction bases with no gene match: 7. The CDR3 protein is CSEKKGAQETQYF. The DNA of the CDR3 is TGCAGCGAAAAGAAGGGGGCTCAAGAGACCCAGTACTTC.

The chain has TRBV27 and TRBJ2-7; 9 bases are shared with TRBD1. CDR1 is MNHEY and CDR2 is SMNVEV in the germline V gene (reference sequence). The junction had 15 bases not matched to a gene; V was cut back by 5 bases and J by 7 bases. This CDR3 comprises 16 residues. The chain's CDR3 is CASSPPPGQGVGEQYF. For the CDR3, the DNA is TGTGCCAGCAGTCCCCCGCCGGGACAGGGTGTAGGTGAGCAGTACTTC.

J is TRBJ1-3 and V is TRBV21-1. TRBV21-1 is shown as a pseudogene. The CDR3 is 16 residues long. The CDR3, as DNA: TGTGCCAGCCACCATCCGGTTAAGAGGGCTGGAAACACCATATATTTT. Its protein is CASHHPVKRAGNTIYF.

The chain combines TRBV18 with TRBJ1-2, with TRBD1 matching over 7 bases. This CDR3 is built from 16 residues. The ends lost 4 bases at V and 2 bases at J; junction bases unmatched: 10. Per the germline V gene, CDR1 is KGHSH and CDR2 is LQKENI. The CDR3: CASSLAPGQLNYGYTF. The DNA of the CDR3 is TGTGCCAGCTCACTAGCCCCGGGACAGTTAAACTATGGCTACACCTTC.

This chain uses TRBV6-2 or TRBV6-3 with TRBJ1-5; weak D call: TRBD1 (5 bases). Germline V CDR1 and CDR2: MNHEY, SVGEGT. The CDR3 runs to 13 residues. V dropped 4 bases and J dropped 1 base, with 5 bases sitting between them. The CDR3 is CASSWGSNQPQHF. Here the CDR3 DNA reads TGTGCCAGCAGTTGGGGCAGCAATCAGCCCCAGCATTTT.

The chain employs TRBV19 and TRBJ2-2; 13 positions agree with TRBD2. Unmatched junction bases numbered 7, after V lost 5 bases and J lost 4 bases. The CDR3 spans 17 residues. CDR1 and CDR2 (germline): LNHDA, SQIVND (reference sequence). The CDR3 coding sequence is TGTGCCAGTAGTTCCCGACTAGCGGGAGGACTCACCGGGGAGCTGTTTTTT. Translation: CASSSRLAGGLTGELFF. The variable domain in full, with the rest retrieved from reference TRBV19 and TRBJ2-2, is DGGITQSPKYLFRKEGQNVTLSCEQNLNHDAMYWYRQDPGQGLRLIYYSQIVNDFQKGDIAEGYSVSREKKESFPLTVTSAQKNPTAFYLCASSSRLAGGLTGELFFGEGSRLTVL.

The CDR3 is CASRGTEETQYF. DNA of the CDR3: TGTGCCAGCAGAGGGACAGAGGAGACCCAGTACTTC. The chain recombines TRBV21-1 with TRBJ2-5; whether TRBD1, the table's D call, matches the DNA was not checked. TRBV21-1 represents a pseudogene. The CDR3 sequence is 12 residues long.

The V call is TRBV7-8, the J call TRBJ2-7; 7 bases fit TRBD1. Germline lookup yields CDR1 SGHVS and CDR2 FQNEAQ. The V gene end was trimmed by 3 bases and the J gene end by 5 bases; junction bases not matched to a gene: 4. The CDR3 covers 13 residues. CDR3 sequence: CASSFLQGNEQYF. CDR3 coding DNA: TGTGCCAGCAGCTTCTTACAGGGGAACGAGCAGTACTTC.

The V and J genes are TRBV7-2 and TRBJ1-4; D is perhaps TRBD1 (6 bases). The CDR3 sequence is 16 residues long. Germline values: CDR1 SGHTA, CDR2 FQGNSA. V dropped 3 bases and J dropped 6 bases, with 17 bases sitting between them. The CDR3 bases are TGTGCCAGCAGCTTCCGTCTGGGAGGGGGATATGAAAAACTGTTTTTT. This translates into CASSFRLGGGYEKLFF.

This clone was counted once. The gene calls are TRBV6-5 and TRBJ2-7, with 8 positions matching TRBD1. Germline V lookup: CDR1 MNHEY, CDR2 SVGAGI. This CDR3 comprises 16 residues. V shed 4 bases, J shed 1 base, and the junction held 9 bases outside the gene matches. The CDR3 sequence: CASSFIGRGLSYEQYF. The CDR3 DNA is TGTGCCAGCAGTTTTATCGGCAGGGGGCTTTCCTACGAGCAGTACTTC.

The rearrangement uses TRBV4-3 and TRBJ1-1, with D perhaps matching TRBD1 (5 bases). The CDR3 has 13 amino acids. V lost 0 bases to trimming and J lost 5 bases, with 7 bases between them. From germline, CDR1 is LGHNA and CDR2 YSLEER. In DNA form, the CDR3 reads TGCGCCAGCAGCCAAGACCAGGGAACTGAAGCTTTCTTT. Its protein product is CASSQDQGTEAFF.

This chain links TRBV11-2 with TRBJ1-5; 9 nucleotides agree with TRBD1. Trimming cost V 5 bases and J 1 base; bases outside gene matches: 3. The CDR3 covers 15 residues. Germline V CDR1 and CDR2: SGHAT, FQNNGV. The CDR3, as DNA: TGTGCCAGCAGCCTAACAGGGGGCAGCAATCAGCCCCAGCATTTT. Encoded protein: CASSLTGGSNQPQHF.

The chain recombines TRBV7-9 with TRBJ1-2, with D hard to call. The CDR3 has 13 residues. CDR1 SEHNR and CDR2 FQNEAQ come from the germline V gene (reference sequence). The V and J ends lost 1 base and 2 bases respectively, with 5 bases between them. The CDR3 spells CASSLGGNYGYTF. DNA for the CDR3: TGTGCCAGCAGCTTAGGAGGGAACTATGGCTACACCTTC.

The V call is TRBV29-1, the J call TRBJ2-2, with a tentative D call TRBD2 (5 bases). The CDR3 consists of 14 residues. V was cut by 5 bases and J by 0 bases, with 10 bases left in between. Germline V lookup: CDR1 SQVTM, CDR2 ANQGSEA. CDR3 sequence reads: CSVCHGTNTGELFF. The DNA for the CDR3 is TGCAGCGTTTGTCACGGGACGAACACCGGGGAGCTGTTTTTT.

A few counts support this clone. The V call is TRBV19, the J call TRBJ1-4, with D uncertain. V was trimmed by 5 bases and J by 8 bases, leaving 9 bases between them. From germline, CDR1 is LNHDA and CDR2 SQIVND (reference sequence). The CDR3 extends over 12 amino acids. The CDR3: CASSFLREKLFF. The CDR3 coding sequence is TGTGCCAGTAGTTTCCTCAGGGAAAAACTGTTTTTT.

The gene calls are TRBV3-1 (or the pseudogene TRBV3-2) and TRBJ1-1; weak D call: TRBD1 (6 bases). Germline loops: CDR1 LGHDT, CDR2 YNNKEL (reference sequence). The CDR3 spans 11 residues. Trimming shortened V by 1 base and J by 10 bases, and 7 bases separated the two germline ends. CDR3 loop: CASSQGTAAFF. CDR3 DNA: TGTGCCAGCAGCCAAGGGACAGCAGCTTTCTTT.

This rearrangement joins TRBV10-2 to TRBJ2-7, with D possibly TRBD1 on 5 matching bases. Germline assignment: CDR1 WSHSY and CDR2 SAAADI. The CDR3 is 13 amino acids. V was clipped by 7 bases and J by 3 bases, with 13 bases between them. This chain's CDR3 is CASTRTIDYEQYF. The CDR3 DNA reads TGCGCCAGCACCAGGACAATAGACTACGAGCAGTACTTC.

This chain connects TRBV21-1 to TRBJ1-3. TRBV21-1 is a listed pseudogene. This CDR3 contains 15 residues. The CDR3 coding sequence is TGTGCCAGCAGCAAAGTTTTGGGCGGGGGAAACACCATATATTTT. It translates to CASSKVLGGGNTIYF.